This T cell receptor (beta chain) was sequenced in a study of cytomegalovirus exposure and HLA in healthy donors. The study ran its PCR with 60 Vbeta and 13 Jbeta primers. Original methodology: Approximately 12 million of the about 80 million unique TCR beta chains counted in a later analysis were shared. Data came from immunoSEQ multiplex PCR; TCRdb stores just in-frame clones and leaves some out. The V and J calls and the clone size are those of that table, but D and trimming were determined from the DNA. The data contain approximately 100,000 clones, around three quarters of them singletons. The specimen sequenced was PBMCs. The sequence was obtained from a human donor in good health.

Written as DNA, the CDR3 is TGTGCCAGCAGCTTAGACAGGGGTCGCGGAAACACCATATATTTT. Amino acid sequence: CASSLDRGRGNTIYF. V gene TRBV5-6 combines with J gene TRBJ1-3; TRBD1 matches 8 bases. CDR1 is SGHDT, CDR2 YYEEEE, per germline. There are 15 residues in the CDR3. Trimming took 2 bases from V and 4 from J; bases not matched to a gene: 5.